What follows describes a single T cell receptor (beta chain). The table came from immunoSEQ multiplex PCR; TCRdb's copy has only in-frame clones and leaves some out. The repertoire holds about 320,000 clones, with around 82% as singletons. The data were obtained in a study of blood T cell repertoires in COVID-19. The source of this sequence is a woman aged 45-65 years with acute or convalescent COVID-19. The specimen sequenced was peripheral blood.

CDR3 loop: CASSSGLPTQYF. In DNA form, the CDR3 reads TGTGCCAGTAGTTCGGGGTTACCGACCCAGTACTTC. The J gene is TRBJ2-5, the V gene TRBV19; D might be TRBD2 (5 bases). The CDR3 is made up of 12 amino acids. V dropped 5 bases and J dropped 7 bases, with 11 bases sitting between them. Germline V CDR1 and CDR2: LNHDA, SQIVND (reference sequence).